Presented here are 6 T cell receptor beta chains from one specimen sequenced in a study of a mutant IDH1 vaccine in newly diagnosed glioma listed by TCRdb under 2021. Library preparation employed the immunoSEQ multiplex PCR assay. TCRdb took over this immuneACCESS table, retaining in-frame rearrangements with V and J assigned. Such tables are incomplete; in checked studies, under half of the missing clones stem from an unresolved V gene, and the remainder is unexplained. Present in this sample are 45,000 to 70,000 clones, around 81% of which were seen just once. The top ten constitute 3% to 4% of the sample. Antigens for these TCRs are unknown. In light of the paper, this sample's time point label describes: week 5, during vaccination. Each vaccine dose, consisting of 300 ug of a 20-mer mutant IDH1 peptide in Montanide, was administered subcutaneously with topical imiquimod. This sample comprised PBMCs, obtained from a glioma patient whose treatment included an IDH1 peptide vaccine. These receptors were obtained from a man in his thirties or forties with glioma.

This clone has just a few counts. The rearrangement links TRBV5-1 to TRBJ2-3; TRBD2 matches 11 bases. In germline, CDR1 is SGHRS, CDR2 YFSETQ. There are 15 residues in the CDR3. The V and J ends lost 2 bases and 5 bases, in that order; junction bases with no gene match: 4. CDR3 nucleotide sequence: TGCGCCAGCAGCTTTAGCGGGGGGGCCTTAGATACGCAGTATTTT. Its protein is CASSFSGGALDTQYF.

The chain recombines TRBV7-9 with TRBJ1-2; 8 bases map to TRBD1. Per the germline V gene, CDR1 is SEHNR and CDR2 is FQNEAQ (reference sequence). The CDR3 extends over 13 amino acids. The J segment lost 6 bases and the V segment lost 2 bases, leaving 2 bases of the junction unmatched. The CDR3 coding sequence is TGTGCCAGCAGCTTACAGGGGGCGGATGGCTACACCTTC. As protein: CASSLQGADGYTF.

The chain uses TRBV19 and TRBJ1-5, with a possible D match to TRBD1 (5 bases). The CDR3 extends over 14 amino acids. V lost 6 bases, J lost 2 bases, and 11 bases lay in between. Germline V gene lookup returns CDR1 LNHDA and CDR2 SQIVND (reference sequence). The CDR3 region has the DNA TGTGCCAGTAGCCCCCGGGGGGGCAATCAGCCCCAGCATTTT. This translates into CASSPRGGNQPQHF.

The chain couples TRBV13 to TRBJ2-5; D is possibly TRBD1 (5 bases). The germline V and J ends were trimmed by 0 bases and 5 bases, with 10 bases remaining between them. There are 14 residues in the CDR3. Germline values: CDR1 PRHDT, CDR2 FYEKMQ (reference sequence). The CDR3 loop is CASSLGEGAETQYF. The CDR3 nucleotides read TGTGCCAGCAGCTTAGGCGAAGGGGCGGAGACCCAGTACTTC.

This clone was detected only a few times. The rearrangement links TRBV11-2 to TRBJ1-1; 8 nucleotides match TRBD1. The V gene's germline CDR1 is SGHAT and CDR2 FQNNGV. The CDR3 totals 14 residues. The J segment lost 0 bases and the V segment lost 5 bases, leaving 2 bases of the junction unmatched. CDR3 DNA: TGTGCCAGCAGCATCAGGGGGCTGAACACTGAAGCTTTCTTT. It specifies CASSIRGLNTEAFF.

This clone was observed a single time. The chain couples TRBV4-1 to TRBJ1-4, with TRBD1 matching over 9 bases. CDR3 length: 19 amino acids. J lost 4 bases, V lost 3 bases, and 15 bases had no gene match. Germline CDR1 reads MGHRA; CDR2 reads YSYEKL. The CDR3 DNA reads TGCGCCAGCAGCCACCCGGACAGGGGCGAAAACTCTTTTAATGAAAAACTGTTTTTT. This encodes CASSHPDRGENSFNEKLFF.